This passage covers 14 T cell receptor beta chains from one sample sequenced in a study of CD8+CD57+ T cells in acquired aplastic anemia. It was genomic DNA that served as the template for profiling TCR beta VDJ and CDR3. TCRdb recomputed calls from the reads with MiXCR, one row per CDR3 protein. Of approximately 200,000 distinct CDR3 sequences listed, around 50% were seen once; the top ten hold approximately 20%. CD8+CD57+ cell expansion, shown by flow cytometry, had occurred in the patients selected for sequencing. Material for sequencing was sorted CD4+, CD8+, or CD8+CD57+ T cells (not recorded which) from PBMCs. The receptor set was obtained from a human donor with aplastic anemia.

This clonotype has a count of ten or more. This chain links TRBV6-6 with TRBJ1-1; a weak D match, TRBD1 (5 bases). Germline V gene data show CDR1 as MNHNY and CDR2 as SVGAGI (reference sequence). The CDR3 extends over 11 amino acids. V dropped 7 bases and J dropped 8 bases, with 11 bases sitting between them. CDR3 sequence: CASTDRGEAFF. CDR3 coding DNA: TGTGCCAGCACCGACCGGGGGGAAGCTTTCTTT.

This clonotype was seen at least ten times. This chain uses TRBV20-1 with TRBJ2-2; 7 bases fit TRBD1. V dropped 2 bases and J dropped 7; count of bases not matched to a gene: 7. CDR1 is DFQATT and CDR2 is SNEGSKA in the germline V gene (reference sequence). The CDR3 is 14 amino acids. The CDR3 sequence: CSARRGQGVGELFF. The DNA of the CDR3 is TGCAGTGCTAGAAGAGGCCAGGGGGTCGGGGAGCTGTTTTTT.

About this clonotype itself: A much larger clone is a single base away; this may be a read error. The conserved final phenylalanine or tryptophan is absent from the CDR3, which likely points to a read error. V and J are TRBV6-1 and TRBJ1-1; D unresolved. The V end was cut by 1 base, the J end by 4 bases, with 7 bases between. CDR1 is MNHNS and CDR2 is SASEGT in the germline V gene. The CDR3 covers 13 residues. This CDR3 is CASSEVGSTEAFL. CDR3 nucleotide sequence: TGTGCCAGCAGTGAAGTGGGGAGCACTGAAGCTTTCCTT.

The chain is built from TRBV12-3 or TRBV12-4 and TRBJ1-4; no definite D call. V was clipped by 6 bases and J by 8 bases, with 16 bases between them. The CDR3 is 14 amino acids. CDR3 nucleotides: TGTGCCAGCAGCCGGACCGGGGTGCTAGAAAAACTGTTTTTT. Its protein product is CASSRTGVLEKLFF.

This clonotype has a handful of counts. The chain recombines TRBV4-1 with TRBJ2-2; 9 bases map to TRBD2. CDR1 and CDR2 from the germline V gene are MGHRA and YSYEKL. J lost 17 bases, V lost 0 bases, and 1 base had no gene match. CDR3 length: 11 residues. CDR3 nucleotide sequence: TGCGCCAGCAGCCAAGAGCGGGGGGGTTTTTTT. The encoded protein is CASSQERGGFF.

This clonotype was detected many times. This sequence joins TRBV15 and TRBJ1-2; D is unresolved. V was cut by 0 bases and J by 8 bases, with 16 bases left in between. Germline lookup yields CDR1 LNHNV and CDR2 YYDKDF (reference sequence). This CDR3 spans 15 amino acids. CDR3: CATSRDGATAAGYTF. The CDR3 DNA reads as TGTGCCACCAGCAGAGATGGTGCGACCGCCGCAGGCTACACCTTC.

The rearrangement links TRBV20-1 to TRBJ2-7, with D possibly being TRBD1 or TRBD2 (6 bases each). This CDR3 is 15 amino acids long. Germline V CDR1 and CDR2: DFQATT, SNEGSKA (reference sequence). V lost 7 bases and J 1 base, leaving 20 bases between the germline ends. The CDR3 DNA sequence: TGCAGTGTCCCCGTGGGGGCGGGGCGTTCCTACGAGCAGTACTTC. Protein sequence: CSVPVGAGRSYEQYF.

The DNA for the CDR3 is TGCAGTGCTAGTAAAGGGGACGGGCAGCCCCAGCATTTT. Encoded protein: CSASKGDGQPQHF. The chain uses TRBV20-1 and TRBJ1-5; D may be TRBD1 (5 bases). V lost 3 bases, J lost 7 bases, and 13 bases lay in between. Germline V gives CDR1 DFQATT, CDR2 SNEGSKA (reference sequence). The CDR3 has 13 residues.

This clonotype has a count of ten or more. The rearrangement links TRBV12-3 or TRBV12-4 to TRBJ1-2, with TRBD1 as a possible D gene (6 bases). V lost 6 bases and J 4 bases, leaving 15 bases between the germline ends. The CDR3 covers 14 residues. In DNA, the CDR3 is TGTGCCAGCAGACCCACAGGGAGAGTCTATGGCTACACCTTC. This sequence encodes CASRPTGRVYGYTF.

The genes are TRBV20-1 and TRBJ2-7; 7 nucleotides align to TRBD1. CDR1 and CDR2 (germline): DFQATT, SNEGSKA (reference sequence). This CDR3 comprises 15 residues. After removal of 1 base from V and 5 bases from J, the junction contained 11 bases not matched to a gene. CDR3 sequence reads: CSARAKGRGQDEQYF. CDR3 in DNA: TGCAGTGCTAGAGCTAAGGGAAGGGGGCAGGACGAGCAGTACTTC.

This clonotype has a count of ten or more. This chain joins TRBV15 and TRBJ1-3, with no clear D. The CDR3 covers 15 residues. Between the trimmed V and J ends, which lost 0 bases and 1 base, there was a span of 7 bases. CDR1 and CDR2 (germline): LNHNV, YYDKDF (reference sequence). The CDR3 here is CATSRDRGSGNTIYF. The CDR3 DNA sequence: TGTGCCACCAGCAGAGACCGCGGATCTGGAAACACCATATATTTT.

The chain employs TRBV7-6 and TRBJ1-5; D call uncertain. This CDR3 spans 23 amino acids. Germline V lookup: CDR1 SGHVS, CDR2 FNYEAQ. Trimming took off 4 bases at V and 0 bases at J, with 34 bases between the two ends. CDR3 DNA sequence: TGTGCCAGCAGCTCCTCTGGGGTTTGCCACACTCATGATGCACTGTGTAGCAATCAGCCCCAGCATTTT. Amino acid sequence: CASSSSGVCHTHDALCSNQPQHF.

The chain uses TRBV6-5 and TRBJ1-2, with D perhaps TRBD1 (6 bases). Germline assignment: CDR1 MNHEY and CDR2 SVGAGI. The CDR3 has 11 residues. Trimming shortened V by 10 bases and J by 8 bases, and 14 bases separated the two germline ends. The CDR3 protein is CATRLGQGYTF. CDR3 nucleotide sequence: TGTGCCACCAGGTTAGGACAGGGCTACACCTTC.

This clonotype was observed at least ten times. The chain joins TRBV11-2 to TRBJ2-5; D unclear. The CDR3 has 14 residues. The ends were cut back, 4 bases at V and 5 bases at J, with 14 bases in the middle. Germline V gene lookup returns CDR1 SGHAT and CDR2 FQNNGV. The CDR3 DNA follows: TGTGCCAGCAGCTCCGGACGGCTCGCGGAGACCCAGTACTTC. Translation: CASSSGRLAETQYF. The whole variable domain, filled in from reference TRBV11-2 and TRBJ2-5, reads EAGVAQSPRYKIIEKRQSVAFWCNPISGHATLYWYQQILGQGPKLLIQFQNNGVVDDSQLPKDRFSAERLKGVDSTLKIQPAKLEDSAVYLCASSSGRLAETQYFGPGTRLLVL.